The 22 T cell receptor beta chains presented below share a single source sample, sequenced in a study of blood T cell repertoires in COVID-19. Measured with immunoSEQ multiplex PCR; TCRdb has only the in-frame clones, and not every one. Of 250,000 or so clones in the sample, about nine tenths were seen once. The sample taken for sequencing was peripheral blood. Source of these receptors: a woman aged 40-49 years who had recovered from COVID-19.

The genes are TRBV6-5 and TRBJ2-1; TRBD2 might be the D (5 bases). Germline V CDR1 and CDR2: MNHEY, SVGAGI. There are 13 residues in the CDR3. V was trimmed by 4 bases and J by 5 bases, leaving 9 bases between them. The CDR3 DNA sequence: TGTGCCAGCAGTTGGGGAGCCGACAATGAGCAGTTCTTC. Translating it yields CASSWGADNEQFF.

This chain uses TRBV27 with TRBJ2-7; 9 bases agree with TRBD1. CDR3 size: 15 residues. V shed 5 bases and J 3 bases; nucleotides not matched to a gene: 8. CDR1 is MNHEY, CDR2 SMNVEV, per germline (reference sequence). CDR3 in DNA: TGTGCCAGCAGTCGCGCGGGACAGGGCATCTACGAGCAGTACTTC. Translating gives CASSRAGQGIYEQYF.

J is TRBJ1-3 and V is TRBV30; D unclear. Germline V gene sequence: CDR1 GTSNPN, CDR2 SVGIG (reference sequence). The CDR3 totals 16 residues. Deletions cut 5 bases from V and 4 bases from J, with 21 bases between. CDR3 sequence (DNA): TGTGCCTGGGACACTAACCCTGGATTCTTAGGAAACACCATATATTTT. Translating it yields CAWDTNPGFLGNTIYF.

This clone showed up just once. This sequence joins TRBV11-1 and TRBJ1-2, with TRBD1 identical over 7 bases. CDR1 SGHAT and CDR2 FQDESV come from the germline V gene (reference sequence). The V segment lost 5 bases and the J segment 7 bases; nucleotides outside the gene matches: 10. The CDR3 totals 14 residues. CDR3 sequence (DNA): TGTGCCAGCAGCGTAGAGGGGACAGAGCGTGGCTACACCTTC. This translates into CASSVEGTERGYTF.

The chain carries TRBV14 and TRBJ2-1; 11 bases line up with TRBD2. V dropped 3 bases and J dropped 4; count of bases not matched to a gene: 5. The CDR3 loop spans 16 amino acids. Germline-derived CDR1 and CDR2 are SGHDN and FVKESK. CDR3 sequence (DNA): TGTGCCAGCAGCCATGTAGCGGGGGGGCGGTACAATGAGCAGTTCTTC. Protein product: CASSHVAGGRYNEQFF.

The J gene is TRBJ2-3, the V gene TRBV4-3, with 9 bases aligning to TRBD2. V was clipped by 4 bases and J by 2 bases; unmatched bases: 7. Germline V gene data show CDR1 as LGHNA and CDR2 as YSLEER. The CDR3 runs to 16 residues. In nucleotides, the CDR3 is TGCGCCAGCAGCCCCTGGGCGGGGGGGCCCACAGATACGCAGTATTTT. Translated: CASSPWAGGPTDTQYF.

The chain couples TRBV10-3 to TRBJ2-1, with a tentative D call TRBD1 (7 bases). Per the germline V gene, CDR1 is ENHRY and CDR2 is SYGVKD. This CDR3 is built from 13 residues. The V end was cut by 10 bases, the J end by 8 bases, with 18 bases between. CDR3 DNA: TGTGCCACCGGACCCCCAGGGGGGTATGAGCAGTTCTTC. Translated, it gives CATGPPGGYEQFF.

This clone was found once. Germline and junction disagree at one end, which may indicate a read error. This rearrangement joins TRBV27 to TRBJ2-7, with a weak D call TRBD1 (6 bases). The CDR3 extends over 15 amino acids. Per the germline V gene, CDR1 is MNHEY and CDR2 is SMNVEV (reference sequence). CDR3 DNA: TGTGCCAGCAGCTTATACCTCAGGGGCTCGGGGGAGCAGTACTTC. It translates to CASSLYLRGSGEQYF.

This rearrangement joins TRBV10-3 to TRBJ1-4; D is possibly TRBD1 (5 bases). This CDR3 contains 13 residues. The V and J ends lost 3 bases and 5 bases respectively, with 7 bases between them. The germline gives CDR1 ENHRY, CDR2 SYGVKD. For the CDR3, the DNA is TGTGCCATCAGTGATGACAGCAATGAAAAACTGTTTTTT. Protein: CAISDDSNEKLFF.

The chain is built from TRBV7-2 and TRBJ1-2; unclear D gene. V was cut by 2 bases and J by 3 bases, with 7 bases left in between. The CDR3 sequence is 13 residues long. Germline V gene data show CDR1 as SGHTA and CDR2 as FQGNSA. CDR3 coding DNA: TGTGCCAGCAGCTTATCCGGTGACTATGGCTACACCTTC. It translates to CASSLSGDYGYTF.

The chain joins TRBV12-5 to TRBJ1-2; tentatively, D is TRBD1 (6 bases). V was shortened by 6 bases and J by 8 bases, with 25 bases between the two germline ends. Germline V gives CDR1 LGHNT, CDR2 FRNRAP. This CDR3 region has 16 residues. CDR3: CASGPTDSPKRGGYTF. In DNA, the CDR3 is TGTGCTAGTGGCCCGACGGACAGCCCTAAAAGGGGAGGCTACACCTTC.

This chain links TRBV2 with TRBJ1-1; 7 nucleotides line up with TRBD1. This CDR3 region has 15 residues. V trimming: 6 bases; J trimming: 3 bases; junction bases outside the gene matches: 10. The germline CDR1 and CDR2 sequences are SNHLY and FYNNEI. The CDR3 region has the DNA TGTGCCAGCAGGATGACAGGGTCGTGGGACACTGAAGCTTTCTTT. It translates to CASRMTGSWDTEAFF.

This sequence joins TRBV10-2 and TRBJ2-5; TRBD1 matches 10 bases. The CDR3 is 15 amino acids. Unmatched junction bases numbered 11, after V lost 6 bases and J lost 7 bases. In germline, CDR1 is WSHSY, CDR2 SAAADI. In nucleotides, the CDR3 is TGCGCCAGCAGAGTGACAGGGGGCTCGGATGGGACCCAGTACTTC. Protein: CASRVTGGSDGTQYF.

The genes are TRBV7-9 and TRBJ2-1; 7 positions agree with TRBD2. Germline CDR1 SEHNR, CDR2 FQNEAQ (reference sequence). The CDR3 runs 15 residues. Trimming removed 5 bases from V and 7 bases from J; junction bases left unmatched: 11. CDR3: CASSTRGVWDNEQFF. CDR3 DNA sequence: TGTGCCAGCAGCACCCGGGGGGTTTGGGATAATGAGCAGTTCTTC. Drawing the rest from reference TRBV7-9 and TRBJ2-1, the complete variable domain is DTGVSQNPRHKITKRGQNVTFRCDPISEHNRLYWYRQTLGQGPEFLTYFQNEAQLEKSRLLSDRFSAERPKGSFSTLEIQRTEQGDSAMYLCASSTRGVWDNEQFFGPGTRLTVL.

The chain links TRBV19 to TRBJ1-5, with D tentatively TRBD1 (6 bases). V lost 3 bases and J 5 bases, leaving 14 bases between the germline ends. CDR3 length: 15 residues. From germline, CDR1 is LNHDA and CDR2 SQIVND (reference sequence). CDR3: CASSIGGGGDQPQHF. The CDR3 DNA sequence: TGTGCCAGTAGTATCGGAGGGGGGGGCGATCAGCCCCAGCATTTT.

V is TRBV5-4 and J is TRBJ2-5, with 15 nucleotides matching TRBD2. This CDR3 is 16 amino acids long. After removal of 4 bases from V and 1 base from J, the junction contained 2 bases not matched to a gene. The V gene's germline CDR1 is SGHNT and CDR2 YYREEE (reference sequence). Written as DNA, the CDR3 is TGTGCCAGCAGCACGGGACTAGCGGGGGGCCAAGAGACCCAGTACTTC. Its translation is CASSTGLAGGQETQYF.

The genes are TRBV7-2 and TRBJ2-5, with 12 positions matching TRBD1. Germline V gene sequence: CDR1 SGHTA, CDR2 FQGNSA. V shed 5 bases, J shed 6 bases, and the junction held 10 bases outside the gene matches. This CDR3 region has 16 residues. In DNA form, the CDR3 reads TGTGCCAGCAGCCCGCCCGGGACAGGGGGCCCAAAGACCCAGTACTTC. This codes for CASSPPGTGGPKTQYF.

The chain has TRBV4-1 and TRBJ1-5; TRBD1 aligns across 10 bases. The CDR3 extends over 14 amino acids. The ends lost 6 bases at V and 7 bases at J; junction bases unmatched: 6. Per germline, CDR1 MGHRA and CDR2 YSYEKL. The CDR3 is CASRPGTGVQPQHF. The CDR3 DNA reads TGCGCCAGCAGACCGGGGACAGGGGTCCAGCCCCAGCATTTT.

The rearrangement uses TRBV27 and TRBJ2-1; the match to TRBD1 covers 8 bases. Germline loops: CDR1 MNHEY, CDR2 SMNVEV (reference sequence). The CDR3 is made up of 14 amino acids. J lost 5 bases, V lost 5 bases, and 5 bases had no gene match. The CDR3 here is CASSPRDRNNEQFF. CDR3 coding DNA: TGTGCCAGCAGTCCCCGGGACAGGAACAATGAGCAGTTCTTC.

This chain uses TRBV3-1 (or the pseudogene TRBV3-2) with TRBJ2-7; 12 nucleotides line up with TRBD2. Germline V gene data show CDR1 as LGHDT and CDR2 as YNNKEL (reference sequence). After removal of 4 bases from V and 4 bases from J, the junction contained 5 bases not matched to a gene. This CDR3 comprises 15 residues. This chain's CDR3 is CASSPGLAGLYEQYF. The CDR3 DNA follows: TGTGCCAGCAGCCCGGGACTAGCGGGCCTATACGAGCAGTACTTC.

This clone was detected once. The chain couples TRBV30 to TRBJ2-1; D is perhaps TRBD1 (6 bases). The CDR3 is 11 residues long. Trimming removed 5 bases at V and 6 bases at J, with 8 bases between. Germline values: CDR1 GTSNPN, CDR2 SVGIG (reference sequence). Here the CDR3 reads CAWDRPNEQFF. CDR3 DNA: TGTGCCTGGGACAGGCCCAATGAGCAGTTCTTC.

The CDR3 region has the DNA TGTGCCAGCAGCCAAGTCCTCGCGGCAAATTCACCCCTCCACTTT. The encoded protein is CASSQVLAANSPLHF. The chain combines TRBV4-2 with TRBJ1-6, with D hard to call. The CDR3 runs to 15 residues. Trimming pared 1 base from V and 7 bases from J, leaving 11 bases between. In germline, CDR1 is LGHNA, CDR2 YNFKEQ.